Listed below are T cell receptor beta chains from one sample, sequenced in a study of blood T cell repertoires in COVID-19. Data came from immunoSEQ multiplex PCR; TCRdb stores just in-frame clones and leaves some out. This repertoire shows hundreds of thousands of clones, over 75% found once; its top ten account for 3.5% to 4%. What was sequenced was peripheral blood. These receptors were taken from a woman aged 50 to 60 with active or convalescent COVID-19. CDR3s include the opening cysteine and the closing phenylalanine or tryptophan. A D gene is named only where the DNA matches it firmly. Rows may omit the clone size; those that give it use once, few, many or a size class.

d_call j_call v_call clone_size cdr3_aa cdr3_nt
TRBD1 TRBJ2-1 TRBV19 - CASSIGQGSEQFF TGTGCCAGTAGTATCGGACAGGGCAGTGAGCAGTTCTTC
TRBD1 TRBJ2-7 TRBV29-1 - CSVARTGEGEQYF TGCAGCGTGGCCAGGACAGGGGAAGGCGAGCAGTACTTC
- TRBJ1-3 TRBV25-1 - CASSVRDTGNTIYF TGTGCCAGCAGTGTTAGGGACACGGGAAACACCATATATTTT
- TRBJ1-2 TRBV10-3 - CAIRGQFFQYGYTF TGTGCCATCAGGGGGCAGTTTTTTCAATATGGCTACACCTTC
TRBD2 TRBJ2-3 TRBV5-8 - CASSSRTSGGSGDTQYF TGTGCCAGCAGCTCCCGGACTAGCGGAGGATCAGGGGATACGCAGTATTTT
- TRBJ2-4 TRBV19 - CASSPRIGPKDIQYF TGTGCCAGTAGTCCGCGGATAGGCCCTAAGGACATTCAGTACTTC
TRBD1 TRBJ2-1 TRBV7-9 - CASSRGQGGNEQFF TGTGCCAGCAGCCGAGGACAGGGGGGCAATGAGCAGTTCTTC
- TRBJ1-6 TRBV15 - CATSPQSGYSPLHF TGTGCCACCAGCCCTCAATCGGGTTATTCACCCCTCCACTTT
- TRBJ1-5 TRBV4-1 - CASSQGLRTWGLGNQPQHF TGCGCCAGCAGCCAAGGACTTAGGACGTGGGGGCTTGGCAATCAGCCCCAGCATTTT
- TRBJ1-2 TRBV7-2 - CASSLAAVNYGYTF TGTGCCAGCAGCTTAGCGGCAGTTAACTATGGCTACACCTTC
- TRBJ2-3 TRBV7-3 once CASSQSGVRVTDTQYF TGTGCCAGCAGCCAATCGGGGGTTCGGGTTACAGATACGCAGTATTTT
- TRBJ1-3 TRBV28 - CASSFPEYGNTIYF TGTGCCAGCAGTTTCCCGGAGTATGGAAACACCATATATTTT
TRBD1 TRBJ1-4 TRBV6-5 - CASSYSTGRNEKLFF TGTGCCAGCAGTTACTCGACAGGGCGTAATGAAAAACTGTTTTTT
- TRBJ1-5 TRBV7-8 - CASSLGFRYSNQPQHF TGTGCCAGCAGCTTAGGATTCCGCTATAGCAATCAGCCCCAGCATTTT
- TRBJ2-1 TRBV5-8 few CASSSGLSNEQFF TGTGCCAGCAGCTCTGGACTAAGCAATGAGCAGTTCTTC
TRBD2 TRBJ2-7 TRBV7-3 - CASSRGTSGTYEQYF TGTGCCAGCAGCCGCGGGACTAGCGGCACCTACGAGCAGTACTTC
- TRBJ2-3 TRBV7-2 - CASDFGDSSTDTQYF TGTGCCAGCGACTTCGGGGACTCTAGCACAGATACGCAGTATTTT
TRBD2 TRBJ2-1 TRBV27 - CASGRGLNEQFF TGTGCCAGCGGGAGGGGTCTCAATGAGCAGTTCTTC
- TRBJ1-4 TRBV7-2 once CASSRLVYPGEKLFF TGTGCCAGCAGCCGGTTGGTGTACCCAGGTGAAAAACTGTTTTTT
- TRBJ2-6 TRBV4-3 - CASSQGRGSGANVLTF TGCGCCAGCAGCCAAGGTCGCGGATCTGGGGCCAACGTCCTGACTTTC
TRBD1 TRBJ1-2 TRBV5-4 once CASSPGTGVANYGYTF TGTGCCAGCAGCCCCGGGACAGGGGTGGCTAACTATGGCTACACCTTC
TRBD2 TRBJ2-2 TRBV10-3 - CAITEREEGELFF TGTGCCATCACCGAGCGGGAAGAAGGGGAGCTGTTTTTT
TRBD2 TRBJ2-3 TRBV19 once CAGGAGGPDTQYF TGTGCCGGCGGCGCGGGAGGGCCAGATACGCAGTATTTT
- TRBJ2-3 TRBV24-1 - CATSDLTSPSTDTQYF TGTGCCACCAGTGATCTTACTAGCCCCAGCACAGATACGCAGTATTTT
TRBD2 TRBJ2-1 TRBV5-1 - CASSLARAGGQNEQFF TGCGCCAGCAGCTTAGCTCGAGCGGGGGGGCAGAATGAGCAGTTCTTC
TRBD2 TRBJ2-3 TRBV5-6 - CASSLASGDTQYF TGTGCCAGCAGCTTAGCTAGCGGCGATACGCAGTATTTT
TRBD1 TRBJ1-2 TRBV5-6 - CASSSLGDRGSYGYTF TGTGCCAGCAGCTCTCTGGGGGACAGGGGTTCCTATGGCTACACCTTC
TRBD1 TRBJ1-6 TRBV10-3 - CAISESTGAGSPLHF TGTGCCATCAGTGAGTCGACAGGGGCAGGGTCACCCCTCCACTTT
TRBD2 TRBJ2-1 TRBV6-5 - CASRPGLAMNEQFF TGTGCCAGCAGACCGGGACTAGCGATGAATGAGCAGTTCTTC
TRBD1 TRBJ2-2 TRBV28 - CASSSPRGRTGELFF TGTGCCAGCAGTTCCCCCAGGGGGAGAACCGGGGAGCTGTTTTTT
TRBD1 TRBJ1-1 TRBV6-5 - CASAEMQGAKAEAFF TGTGCCAGCGCCGAAATGCAGGGGGCGAAGGCTGAAGCTTTCTTT
- TRBJ2-2 TRBV5-1 - CASSLYRRDTGELFF TGCGCCAGCAGCTTGTATCGAAGAGACACCGGGGAGCTGTTTTTT
- TRBJ1-6 TRBV30 - CAWSEAPRLPLHF TGTGCCTGGAGTGAAGCCCCTCGATTACCCCTCCACTTT
TRBD1 TRBJ2-7 TRBV27 - CASSLPDRGHEQYF TGTGCCAGCAGTCTTCCGGACAGGGGACACGAGCAGTACTTC
TRBD1 TRBJ1-6 TRBV4-3 - CASSQERDRGVSPLHF TGCGCCAGCAGCCAAGAAAGGGACAGGGGAGTATCACCCCTCCACTTT
TRBD1 TRBJ2-1 TRBV9 once CASSSQGNHEQFF TGTGCCAGCAGCTCACAGGGGAACCATGAGCAGTTCTTC
- TRBJ1-3 TRBV9 - CASSGTGSSGNTIYF TGTGCCAGCAGCGGTACAGGGAGCTCTGGAAACACCATATATTTT
- TRBJ1-1 TRBV27 - CASSFGQTNTEAFF TGTGCCAGCAGTTTTGGGCAGACGAACACTGAAGCTTTCTTT
- TRBJ2-7 TRBV5-1 - CASRRRTDSYEQYF TGCGCCAGCAGGAGGCGGACAGACTCCTACGAGCAGTACTTC
TRBD2 TRBJ2-3 TRBV3-1/TRBV3-2 - CARSWSGGGTGTQYF TGTGCCCGCAGCTGGAGCGGGGGGGGGACGGGTACGCAGTATTTT
TRBD2 TRBJ2-3 TRBV11-3 - CASSPRTSGGSTDTQYF TGTGCCAGCAGCCCCCGGACTAGCGGGGGGTCCACAGATACGCAGTATTTT
TRBD1 TRBJ1-2 TRBV5-1 - CASSRTYRGRQNYGYTF TGCGCCAGCAGCCGAACTTACAGGGGACGGCAAAACTATGGCTACACCTTC
- TRBJ2-7 TRBV5-5 once CASSLNGGSYEQYF TGTGCCAGCAGCCTTAACGGGGGATCCTACGAGCAGTACTTC
TRBD1 TRBJ2-3 TRBV6-4 - CASKPRTGGRDTQYF TGTGCCAGCAAGCCCCGGACAGGGGGCAGGGATACGCAGTATTTT
TRBD1 TRBJ2-3 TRBV5-1 - CASSLADRADTQYF TGCGCCAGCAGCTTGGCGGACAGGGCAGATACGCAGTATTTT
- TRBJ2-2 TRBV3-1/TRBV3-2 - CASSPSGGGLNTGELFF TGTGCCAGCAGCCCGTCTGGAGGGGGCCTAAACACCGGGGAGCTGTTTTTT
TRBD1 TRBJ2-1 TRBV10-3 few CAIRGQVAYNEQFF TGTGCCATCAGAGGACAGGTCGCCTACAATGAGCAGTTCTTC
- TRBJ2-1 TRBV5-1 - CASSLNLQGSEQFF TGCGCCAGCAGCCTAAACCTTCAGGGGTCTGAGCAGTTCTTC
TRBD2 TRBJ2-7 TRBV18 - CASSQGLAETYEQYF TGTGCCAGCTCGCAGGGACTAGCGGAGACCTACGAGCAGTACTTC
TRBD2 TRBJ2-3 TRBV10-3 few CAISLAGADTQYF TGTGCCATCAGTTTAGCGGGAGCAGATACGCAGTATTTT
TRBD1 TRBJ2-2 TRBV5-1 - CASSRRQGVAGELFF TGCGCCAGCAGCCGACGACAGGGCGTGGCCGGGGAGCTGTTTTTT
- TRBJ1-2 TRBV6-5 once CASSYNRGHYGYTF TGTGCCAGCAGTTACAACCGAGGCCACTATGGCTACACCTTC
- TRBJ1-5 TRBV29-1 - CSVEEGTGQPQHF TGCAGCGTTGAGGAGGGAACGGGGCAGCCCCAGCATTTT
- TRBJ2-2 TRBV28 - CASSFLSGDTGELFF TGTGCCAGCAGTTTTCTCTCCGGGGACACCGGGGAGCTGTTTTTT
TRBD1 TRBJ2-2 TRBV19 - CASRITPGQRTGELFF TGTGCCAGTAGGATTACCCCGGGACAGCGAACCGGGGAGCTGTTTTTT
- TRBJ2-3 TRBV3-1/TRBV3-2 - CASSPRGTDTQYF TGTGCCAGCAGCCCCAGGGGCACAGATACGCAGTATTTT
TRBD1 TRBJ1-1 TRBV9 once CASSKGQGAKTEAFF TGTGCCAGCAGCAAAGGACAGGGGGCAAAAACTGAAGCTTTCTTT
TRBD1 TRBJ2-7 TRBV19 - CASSRAGGETYEQYF TGTGCCAGTAGTAGGGCAGGGGGCGAAACCTACGAGCAGTACTTC